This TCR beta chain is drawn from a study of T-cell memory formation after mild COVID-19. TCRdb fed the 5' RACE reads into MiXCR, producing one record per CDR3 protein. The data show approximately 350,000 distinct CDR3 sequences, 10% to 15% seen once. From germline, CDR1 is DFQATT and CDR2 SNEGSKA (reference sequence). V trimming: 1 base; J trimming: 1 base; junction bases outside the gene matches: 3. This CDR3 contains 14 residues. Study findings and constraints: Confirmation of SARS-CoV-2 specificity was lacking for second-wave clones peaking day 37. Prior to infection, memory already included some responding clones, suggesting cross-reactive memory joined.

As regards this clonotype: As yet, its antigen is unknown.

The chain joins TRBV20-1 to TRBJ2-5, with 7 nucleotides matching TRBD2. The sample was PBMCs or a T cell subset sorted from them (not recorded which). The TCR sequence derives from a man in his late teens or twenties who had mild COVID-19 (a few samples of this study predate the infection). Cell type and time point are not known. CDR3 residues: CSARGGEGQETQYF. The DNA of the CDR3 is TGCAGTGCTAGAGGGGGGGAGGGCCAAGAGACCCAGTACTTC.